This T cell receptor beta chain derives from a study of Ad26.COV2.S vaccination and SARS-CoV-2 variants. The repertoire was sequenced with immunoSEQ multiplex PCR; TCRdb's copy has only in-frame clones and lacks some. The table shows about 350,000 clones, with about 89% occurring only once. Treatment meaning: 15 to 20 received Ad26.COV2.S at low or high dose, single or two shots; roughly 5 received placebo; per-sample allocation not given. The samples were gathered on day 63 after the first injection of vaccine or placebo. Per germline, CDR1 SGHVS and CDR2 FQNEAQ. V was trimmed by 5 bases and J by 2 bases, leaving 10 bases between them. This CDR3 contains 13 residues. As regards this clone: Its cognate antigen is unknown.

General observations from the study: Post-vaccination breadth of spike-specific CD8+ and CD4+ T cell responses was reportedly substantial.

The sequenced sample was peripheral blood, obtained in a trial of Ad26.COV2.S vaccine versus placebo. This TCR came from a person aged 18 to 59 who received the Ad26.COV2.S COVID-19 vaccine or a placebo. The chain links TRBV7-8 to TRBJ2-7; D is possibly TRBD1 (6 bases). The CDR3 bases are TGTGCCAGCAGCGTCCGGACAGCCTACGAGCAGTACTTC. As protein: CASSVRTAYEQYF.